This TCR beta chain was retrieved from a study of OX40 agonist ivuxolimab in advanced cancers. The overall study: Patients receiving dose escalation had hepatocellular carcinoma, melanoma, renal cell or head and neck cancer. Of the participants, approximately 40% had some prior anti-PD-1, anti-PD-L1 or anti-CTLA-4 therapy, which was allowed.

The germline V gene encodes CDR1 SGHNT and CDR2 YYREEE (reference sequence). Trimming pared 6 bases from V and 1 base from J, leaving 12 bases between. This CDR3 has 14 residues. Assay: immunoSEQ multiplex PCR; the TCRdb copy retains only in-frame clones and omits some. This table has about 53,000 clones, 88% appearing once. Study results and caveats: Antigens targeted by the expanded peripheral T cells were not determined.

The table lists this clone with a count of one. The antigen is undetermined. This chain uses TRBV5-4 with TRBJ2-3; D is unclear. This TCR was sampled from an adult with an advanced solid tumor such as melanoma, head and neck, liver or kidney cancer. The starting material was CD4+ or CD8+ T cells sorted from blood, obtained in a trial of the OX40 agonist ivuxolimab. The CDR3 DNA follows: TGTGCCAGCACCGACGGTCGGCGCACAGATACGCAGTATTTT. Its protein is CASTDGRRTDTQYF.